Listed here is a single TCR beta chain. Its antigen is undetermined. Germline CDR1 SGHRS, CDR2 YFSETQ. This CDR3 contains 13 residues. Trimming pared 10 bases from V and 5 bases from J, leaving 16 bases between. This specimen belongs to a study of OX40 agonist ivuxolimab in advanced cancers. Study-wide background: The patients received ivuxolimab by intravenous route every 2 weeks at 0.01 to 10 mg/kg.

Using immunoSEQ multiplex PCR, the repertoire was profiled, and TCRdb retains in-frame clones only, with some absent. The data show some 86,000 clones, about 94% seen once. General study results and limits: Low normalized T-cell clonal expansion was also seen in some nonresponders.

The TCR originated in an adult with an advanced solid tumor such as melanoma, head and neck, liver or kidney cancer. Sequenced here: CD4+ or CD8+ T cells sorted from blood, sampled in a trial of the OX40 agonist ivuxolimab. The J gene is TRBJ1-3, the V gene TRBV5-1; possibly TRBD1 for D (6 bases). CDR3 sequence: CAVRDTERNTIYF. The CDR3 nucleotides read TGCGCCGTCCGGGACACGGAAAGAAACACCATATATTTT.